These 5 T cell receptor beta chains were sequenced from one sample in a study of early T cells in non-severe SARS-CoV-2 infection. TCRdb itself ran the 5' RACE reads through MiXCR, one entry per CDR3 protein. The sample includes 35,000 to 45,000 distinct CDR3 sequences, about 5.7% of them seen just once. The material was whole blood, obtained at baseline. These receptors originate from an adult who was a healthcare worker with PCR-confirmed SARS-CoV-2 infection or an uninfected control (not recorded which).

This clonotype was observed many times. This chain joins TRBV6-5 and TRBJ2-3; D is ambiguous. This CDR3 contains 15 residues. V lost 5 bases, J lost 2 bases, and 14 bases lay in between. The V gene's germline CDR1 is MNHEY and CDR2 SVGAGI. The CDR3 DNA reads as TGTGCCAGCAGTAAGGTGGCAGATCACACAGATACGCAGTATTTT. It yields the protein CASSKVADHTDTQYF.

This clonotype was counted many times. One end of the junction is discordant with germline, which a read error may explain. The V gene is TRBV6-1, the J gene TRBJ2-7, with TRBD1 as a possible D gene (6 bases). The length of the CDR3 is 11 residues. CDR1 and CDR2 (germline): MNHNS, SASEGT. DNA of the CDR3: TGTGCCAGCAGTGAAGGCTATGGACAGCCCTTC. This sequence encodes CASSEGYGQPF.

Many counts were recorded for this clonotype. This CDR3 is CASGVTDTQYF. The DNA of the CDR3 is TGTGCCAGCGGCGTCACAGATACGCAGTATTTT. The V gene is TRBV7-2, the J gene TRBJ2-3; D is undetermined. The CDR3 runs 11 residues. The germline V gene has CDR1 SGHTA and CDR2 FQGNSA. Trimming shortened V by 8 bases and J by 2 bases, and 5 bases separated the two germline ends.

This clonotype showed up many times. The chain couples TRBV6-2 or TRBV6-3 to TRBJ2-3; D might be TRBD2 (6 bases). Germline CDR1 reads MNHEY; CDR2 reads SVGEGT. The CDR3 sequence is 17 residues long. Trimming removed 5 bases at V and 3 bases at J, with 21 bases between. CDR3 nucleotides: TGTGCCAGCAGTCCCCCCCGCCGGGGGAAGGGGACAGATACGCAGTATTTT. Its translation is CASSPPRRGKGTDTQYF.

The rearrangement uses TRBV5-4 and TRBJ2-1; D gene uncertain. Germline V gene sequence: CDR1 SGHNT, CDR2 YYREEE (reference sequence). The CDR3 runs to 11 residues. The V end was cut by 1 base, the J end by 9 bases, with 5 bases between. The CDR3 loop is CASSLRSEQFF. CDR3 DNA: TGTGCCAGCAGCTTGAGGAGTGAGCAGTTCTTC.